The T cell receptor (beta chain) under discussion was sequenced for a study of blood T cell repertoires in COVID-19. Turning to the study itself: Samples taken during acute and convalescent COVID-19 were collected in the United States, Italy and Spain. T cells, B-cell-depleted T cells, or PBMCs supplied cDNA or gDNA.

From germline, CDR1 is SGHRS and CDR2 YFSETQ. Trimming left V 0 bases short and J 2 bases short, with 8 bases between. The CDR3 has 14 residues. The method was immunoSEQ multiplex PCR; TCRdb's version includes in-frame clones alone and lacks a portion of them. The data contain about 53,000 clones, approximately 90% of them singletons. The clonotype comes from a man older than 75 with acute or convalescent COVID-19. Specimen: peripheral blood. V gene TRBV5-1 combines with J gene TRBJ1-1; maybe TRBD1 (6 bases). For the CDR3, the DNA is TGCGCCAGCAGCTTGGCACAGGGAAACACTGAAGCTTTCTTT. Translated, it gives CASSLAQGNTEAFF.